A selection of T cell receptor beta chains follows, all from one sample in a study of control samples from healthy donors and cancer patients. Clones were read by immunoSEQ multiplex PCR, and TCRdb kept only the in-frame ones, dropping some. The profile shows tens of thousands of clones, 75% to 90% of them singletons. The sequencing sample was made of PBMCs. These TCRs come from a woman aged 45-65 years with colorectal cancer. The CDR3 runs from the conserved cysteine through the conserved F or W. D genes are given only for firm matches. Where a row states a size, it is once, few, many or the class of an expanded clone; other rows omit it.

J gene	V gene	D gene	clone size	CDR3 protein	CDR3 DNA
TRBJ1-1	TRBV4-1	NA	NA	CASSQAQGLGLNTEAFF	TGCGCCAGCAGCCAGGCGCAGGGGCTTGGTCTCAACACTGAAGCTTTCTTT
TRBJ2-3	TRBV6-2/TRBV6-3	NA	NA	CASRPDGNTQYF	TGTGCCAGCCGCCCGGATGGAAATACGCAGTATTTT
TRBJ2-1	TRBV12-5	TRBD2	NA	CASGPSGGAGNEQFF	TGTGCTAGTGGACCCAGCGGGGGGGCGGGCAATGAGCAGTTCTTC
TRBJ2-6	TRBV2	NA	NA	CARDLTGNSGANVLTF	TGTGCCAGGGACCTGACAGGAAACTCTGGGGCCAACGTCCTGACTTTC
TRBJ2-1	TRBV30	NA	once	CAWRQAGLNEQFF	TGTGCCTGGAGACAGGCTGGATTAAATGAGCAGTTCTTC
TRBJ1-3	TRBV4-1	NA	NA	CASSQGIAWGGRGNTIYF	TGCGCCAGCAGCCAAGGAATTGCCTGGGGGGGCCGTGGAAACACCATATATTTT
TRBJ2-2	TRBV20-1	NA	NA	CSASGGGSNTGELFF	TGCAGTGCTAGTGGGGGCGGGTCGAACACCGGGGAGCTGTTTTTT
TRBJ1-2	TRBV5-6	NA	NA	CASILGQGKGGYTF	TGTGCCAGCATCCTGGGGCAGGGGAAGGGGGGCTACACCTTC
TRBJ2-5	TRBV28	NA	NA	CASSFPGAPETQYF	TGTGCCAGCAGCTTTCCGGGGGCTCCGGAGACCCAGTACTTC
TRBJ1-2	TRBV28	NA	NA	CASSSGQGFGYTF	TGTGCCAGCAGTTCCGGACAAGGGTTTGGCTACACCTTC
TRBJ1-1	TRBV12-3/TRBV12-4	TRBD1	NA	CASSSGTGGAAFF	TGTGCCAGCAGTTCCGGGACAGGGGGGGCAGCTTTCTTT
TRBJ1-1	TRBV7-2	NA	NA	CASSLESGDTEAFF	TGTGCCAGCAGCTTAGAGTCAGGGGACACTGAAGCTTTCTTT
TRBJ2-4	TRBV19	NA	NA	CASSTSGTVKNIQYF	TGTGCCAGTAGTACTTCCGGGACTGTGAAAAACATTCAGTACTTC
TRBJ2-2	TRBV5-1	NA	NA	CASSLEGFGELFF	TGCGCCAGCAGCTTGGAGGGGTTCGGGGAGCTGTTTTTT
TRBJ2-1	TRBV9	NA	NA	CASSPLGGSYNEQFF	TGTGCCAGCAGCCCCCTGGGGGGTTCCTACAATGAGCAGTTCTTC